One and the same sample provided the 20 T cell receptor beta chains below, sequenced in a study of blood T cells in healthy people across ages. A second 7 to 11 cycle PCR used barcoded and J-beta primers. Using its own MiXCR run on the 5' RACE reads, TCRdb lists one record per CDR3 protein. The sample contains approximately 730,000 distinct CDR3 sequences, about 55% of which appear only once. Sequencing was carried out using blood. The source of these receptors is a man older than 75 in good health.

Written as DNA, the CDR3 is TGCGCCAGCAGCCAACCAGGGACAGGGGAGACTGAGCAGTTCTTC. Residues: CASSQPGTGETEQFF. The rearrangement uses TRBV4-1 and TRBJ2-1; 10 bases fit TRBD1. The CDR3 extends over 15 amino acids. CDR1 and CDR2 (germline): MGHRA, YSYEKL. Trimming removed 2 bases from V and 9 bases from J; junction bases left unmatched: 7.

The chain links TRBV12-3 or TRBV12-4 to TRBJ2-2, with no clear D. The V and J ends lost 8 bases and 3 bases respectively, with 10 bases between them. The CDR3 loop spans 13 amino acids. The CDR3: CASQPLYTGELFF. CDR3 coding DNA: TGTGCCAGCCAACCCTTGTACACCGGGGAGCTGTTTTTT.

This clonotype was seen a few times. The genes are TRBV20-1 and TRBJ1-2; a weak D match, TRBD1 (5 bases). Germline lookup yields CDR1 DFQATT and CDR2 SNEGSKA (reference sequence). The CDR3 sequence is 13 residues long. The ends were cut back, 3 bases at V and 4 bases at J, with 12 bases in the middle. CDR3 sequence: CSASGGTAYGYTF. The CDR3 DNA reads as TGCAGTGCTAGTGGAGGGACGGCCTATGGCTACACCTTC.

This chain uses TRBV20-1 with TRBJ1-6; a possible D gene is TRBD1 (6 bases). This CDR3 region has 16 residues. V was shortened by 0 bases and J by 6 bases, with 15 bases between the two germline ends. Germline values: CDR1 DFQATT, CDR2 SNEGSKA (reference sequence). CDR3 sequence (DNA): TGCAGTGCTAGAGATACCAGGAGACAGGTTAATTCACCCCTCCACTTT. Its protein product is CSARDTRRQVNSPLHF.

V is TRBV18 and J is TRBJ2-7; 7 bases agree with TRBD1. J was trimmed by 4 bases and V by 3 bases; bases with no gene match: 3. The germline V gene has CDR1 KGHSH and CDR2 LQKENI. The CDR3 extends over 13 amino acids. The CDR3 DNA is TGTGCCAGCTCACCCCGGGGACAGTACGAGCAGTACTTC. Encoded protein: CASSPRGQYEQYF.

The rearrangement joins TRBV20-1 to TRBJ2-1; TRBD2 agrees at 8 bases. CDR3 length equals 12 residues. The junction had 5 bases not matched to a gene; V was cut back by 5 bases and J by 8 bases. Germline values: CDR1 DFQATT, CDR2 SNEGSKA (reference sequence). Here the CDR3 DNA reads TGCAGTGCTCAGCGGGAGATCGATGAGCAGTTCTTC. It encodes CSAQREIDEQFF.

This chain connects TRBV29-1 to TRBJ2-7, with a weak D call TRBD1 (5 bases). This CDR3 spans 14 amino acids. V shed 0 bases and J shed 5 bases, with 14 bases lying between them. The germline V gene has CDR1 SQVTM and CDR2 ANQGSEA. CDR3 in amino acids: CSVEESGWGHEQYF. The CDR3, as DNA: TGCAGCGTTGAAGAATCCGGCTGGGGCCACGAGCAGTACTTC.

The chain employs TRBV9 and TRBJ2-2; TRBD2 matches at 13 bases. Trimming at V came to 4 bases and at J to 3 bases, leaving 15 bases not matched to a gene. Germline CDR1 SGDLS, CDR2 YYNGEE. The CDR3 sequence is 20 residues long. DNA of the CDR3: TGTGCCAGCAGCCCCTCGTTAACTAGCGGGAGGGAAAGAGACACCGGGGAGCTGTTTTTT. Residues: CASSPSLTSGRERDTGELFF.

V usage is TRBV5-6 and J usage is TRBJ2-2, with D perhaps matching TRBD1 (5 bases). Germline-derived CDR1 and CDR2 are SGHDT and YYEEEE. The CDR3 sequence is 15 residues long. Trimming left V 2 bases short and J 4 bases short, with 12 bases between. CDR3 DNA sequence: TGTGCCAGCAGCTTAGTCGACAGAAGCACCGGGGAGCTGTTTTTT. Residues: CASSLVDRSTGELFF. Full variable domain (remainder filled in from reference TRBV5-6 and TRBJ2-2): DAGVTQSPTHLIKTRGQQVTLRCSPKSGHDTVSWYQQALGQGPQFIFQYYEEEERQRGNFPDRFSGHQFPNYSSELNVNALLLGDSALYLCASSLVDRSTGELFFGEGSRLTVL.

This clonotype was recorded once. The chain employs TRBV7-9 and TRBJ2-1; 9 positions agree with TRBD2. With V trimmed by 7 bases and J by 4 bases, 11 bases remained unmatched. This CDR3 is 16 amino acids long. The germline CDR1 and CDR2 sequences are SEHNR and FQNEAQ (reference sequence). The CDR3 sequence is CASNSKAGGIYNEQFF. DNA for the CDR3: TGTGCCAGCAATAGTAAAGCGGGAGGCATATACAATGAGCAGTTCTTC.

This clonotype was seen a handful of times. The chain carries TRBV27 and TRBJ2-1; TRBD2 might be the D (5 bases). Trimming stripped 1 base from V and 7 bases from J, with 17 bases between. The CDR3 is 16 amino acids. Germline V gives CDR1 MNHEY, CDR2 SMNVEV (reference sequence). The CDR3 nucleotides are TGTGCCAGCAGTTTATGGCTAGCCGCTGCGCGTAATGAGCAGTTCTTC. As protein: CASSLWLAAARNEQFF.

The J gene is TRBJ1-1, the V gene TRBV3-1; possibly TRBD1 for D (5 bases). Germline V gene lookup returns CDR1 LGHDT and CDR2 YNNKEL (reference sequence). V gave up 2 bases and J gave up 6 bases, with 10 bases separating them. The CDR3 spans 13 residues. For the CDR3, the DNA is TGTGCCAGCAGCCAATCGGGACGCCCTGAAGCTTTCTTT. Translating gives CASSQSGRPEAFF.

This chain uses TRBV5-1 with TRBJ2-3; a weak D match, TRBD1 (6 bases). V was pared by 6 bases and J by 1 base, with 12 bases between. Germline loops: CDR1 SGHRS, CDR2 YFSETQ. The CDR3 loop spans 14 amino acids. In DNA, the CDR3 is TGCGCCAGCACTACAGGGTTCCGCACAGATACGCAGTATTTT. Its translation: CASTTGFRTDTQYF.

This rearrangement joins TRBV18 to TRBJ1-2; a possible D gene is TRBD1 (5 bases). V lost 2 bases and J 4 bases, leaving 23 bases between the germline ends. Per germline, CDR1 KGHSH and CDR2 LQKENI. The CDR3 covers 18 residues. CDR3 protein: CASSPMGPFGLTFYGYTF. The CDR3 DNA sequence: TGTGCCAGCTCACCAATGGGGCCATTCGGCCTAACCTTCTATGGCTACACCTTC.

The chain carries TRBV3-1 and TRBJ2-3, with D maybe TRBD1 (6 bases). The V gene's germline CDR1 is LGHDT and CDR2 YNNKEL (reference sequence). There are 17 residues in the CDR3. Trimming removed 0 bases at V and 14 bases at J, with 27 bases between. The CDR3 sequence: CASSQEGTSTGPKYAYF. DNA for the CDR3: TGTGCCAGCAGCCAAGAGGGAACTTCGACAGGACCCAAATACGCGTATTTT.

In its sample, this clonotype was seen a few times. This rearrangement joins TRBV7-9 to TRBJ1-6; D gene uncertain. Germline-derived CDR1 and CDR2 are SEHNR and FQNEAQ (reference sequence). Trimming removed 5 bases at V and 7 bases at J, with 15 bases between. The length of the CDR3 is 15 residues. CDR3 loop: CASSQVKGGNSPLHF. As DNA, the CDR3 is TGTGCCAGCAGCCAGGTGAAGGGAGGGAATTCACCCCTCCACTTT. The complete variable domain, with remaining parts taken from reference TRBV7-9 and TRBJ1-6, reads DTGVSQNPRHKITKRGQNVTFRCDPISEHNRLYWYRQTLGQGPEFLTYFQNEAQLEKSRLLSDRFSAERPKGSFSTLEIQRTEQGDSAMYLCASSQVKGGNSPLHFGNGTRLTVT.

This clonotype was seen a few times. This rearrangement joins TRBV29-1 to TRBJ1-4, with 7 bases matching TRBD1. V was pared by 7 bases and J by 1 base, with 6 bases of the junction left unmatched. Per the germline V gene, CDR1 is SQVTM and CDR2 is ANQGSEA. The CDR3 contains 14 residues. The CDR3 loop reads CSAARQGTNEKLFF. The DNA of the CDR3 is TGCAGCGCCGCCCGACAGGGAACTAATGAAAAACTGTTTTTT.

This clonotype was seen a handful of times. This chain joins TRBV10-3 and TRBJ1-1; 9 positions match TRBD1. CDR1 is ENHRY, CDR2 SYGVKD, per germline. The CDR3 loop spans 15 amino acids. Trimming took 3 bases from V and 3 from J; bases not matched to a gene: 5. CDR3 sequence (DNA): TGTGCCATCAGTGATTACAGGGGGCGCGACACTGAAGCTTTCTTT. It codes for CAISDYRGRDTEAFF.

This clonotype turned up a few times. The chain links TRBV25-1 to TRBJ2-7; D remains unclear. Trimming left V 11 bases short and J 2 bases short, with 13 bases between. Germline V gene data show CDR1 as MGHDK and CDR2 as SYGVNS. CDR3 size: 12 residues. CDR3 protein: CAAAGPPYEQYF. The CDR3 DNA sequence: TGTGCCGCGGCCGGGCCTCCCTACGAGCAGTACTTC.

The rearrangement uses TRBV2 and TRBJ2-4; D gene ambiguous. The CDR3 sequence is 13 residues long. Germline CDR1 reads SNHLY; CDR2 reads FYNNEI. Trimming removed 10 bases at V and 1 base at J, with 11 bases between. In DNA, the CDR3 is TGTGCCACCTCATTAGACGCCAAAAACATTCAGTACTTC. Protein: CATSLDAKNIQYF.